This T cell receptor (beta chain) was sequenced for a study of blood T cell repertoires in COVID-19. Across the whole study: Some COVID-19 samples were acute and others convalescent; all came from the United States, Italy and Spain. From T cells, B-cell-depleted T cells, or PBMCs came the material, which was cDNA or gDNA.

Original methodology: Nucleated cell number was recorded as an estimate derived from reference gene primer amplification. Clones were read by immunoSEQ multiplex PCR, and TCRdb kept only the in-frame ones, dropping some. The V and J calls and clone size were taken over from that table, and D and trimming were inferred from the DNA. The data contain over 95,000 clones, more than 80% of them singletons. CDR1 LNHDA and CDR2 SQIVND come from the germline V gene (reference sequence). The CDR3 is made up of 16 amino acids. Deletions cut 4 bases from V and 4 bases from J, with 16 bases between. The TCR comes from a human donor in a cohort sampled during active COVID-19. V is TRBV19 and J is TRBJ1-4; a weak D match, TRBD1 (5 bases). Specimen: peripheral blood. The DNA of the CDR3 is TGTGCCAGTAGTACCGGGAGACAGAATCTTAATGAAAAACTGTTTTTT. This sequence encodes CASSTGRQNLNEKLFF.